One TCR beta chain is described in this entry. The antigen is unknown. Despite likely unrecorded immune exposures, the donors were nominally healthy at the time of sampling. The entry originates in a study of cytomegalovirus exposure and HLA in healthy donors. Study-wide findings and caveats: Reports state that TCR beta sequences accurately predicted most subjects' HLA-A and HLA-B alleles. A later analysis associated some 18,000 TCR beta sequences with HLA alleles at a 0.05 false discovery rate.

60 Vbeta and 13 Jbeta primers were used in PCR. Only in-frame clones appear in the TCRdb table, and some are missing; sequencing was by immunoSEQ multiplex PCR. The sample contains over 150,000 clones, approximately 74% of which appear only once. With V trimmed by 1 base and J by 2 bases, 2 bases remained unmatched. CDR1 is SGHRS, CDR2 YFSETQ, per germline. The CDR3 consists of 16 residues. The genes are TRBV5-1 and TRBJ2-2, with TRBD2 matching over 10 bases. What was sequenced was PBMCs. The receptor was derived from a man aged 30 to 39 in good health and CMV-seronegative. The CDR3 is CASSLRTSGNTGELFF. The CDR3 DNA reads as TGCGCCAGCAGCTTGAGGACTAGCGGAAACACCGGGGAGCTGTTTTTT.